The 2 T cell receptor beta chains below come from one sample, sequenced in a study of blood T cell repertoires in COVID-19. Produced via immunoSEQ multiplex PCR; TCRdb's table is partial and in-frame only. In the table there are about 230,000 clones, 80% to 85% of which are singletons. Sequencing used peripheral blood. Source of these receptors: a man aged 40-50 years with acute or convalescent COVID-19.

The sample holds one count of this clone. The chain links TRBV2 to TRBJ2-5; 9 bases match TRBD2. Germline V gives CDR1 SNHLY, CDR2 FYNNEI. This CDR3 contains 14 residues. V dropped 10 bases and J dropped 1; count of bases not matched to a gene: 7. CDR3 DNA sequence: TGTGCCACCCGAGGCGGGAGGGCCCAAGAGACCCAGTACTTC. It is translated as CATRGGRAQETQYF.

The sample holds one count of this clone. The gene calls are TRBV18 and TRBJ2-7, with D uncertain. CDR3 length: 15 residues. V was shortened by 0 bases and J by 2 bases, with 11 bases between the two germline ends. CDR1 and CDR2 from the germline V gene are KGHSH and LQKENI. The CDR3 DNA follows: TGTGCCAGCTCACCACCGCCGACACTGACCTACGAGCAGTACTTC. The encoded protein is CASSPPPTLTYEQYF.